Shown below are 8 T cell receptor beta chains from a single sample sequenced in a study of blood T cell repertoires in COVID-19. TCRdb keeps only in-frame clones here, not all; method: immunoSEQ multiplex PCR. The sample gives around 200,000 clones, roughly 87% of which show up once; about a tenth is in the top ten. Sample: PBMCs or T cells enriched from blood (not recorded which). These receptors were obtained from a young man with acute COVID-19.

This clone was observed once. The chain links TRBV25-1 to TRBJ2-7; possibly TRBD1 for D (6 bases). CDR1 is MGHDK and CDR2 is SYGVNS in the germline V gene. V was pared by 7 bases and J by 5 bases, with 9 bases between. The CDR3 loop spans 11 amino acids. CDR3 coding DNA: TGTGCCAGCACGTGGACAGACGAGCAGTACTTC. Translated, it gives CASTWTDEQYF.

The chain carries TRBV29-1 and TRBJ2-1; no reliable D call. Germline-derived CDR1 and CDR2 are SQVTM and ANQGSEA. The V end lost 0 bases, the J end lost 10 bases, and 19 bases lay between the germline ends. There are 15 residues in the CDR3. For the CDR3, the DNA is TGCAGCGTTGAAGATGCGGAGACCGTCGTCGGGGAGCAGTTCTTC. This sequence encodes CSVEDAETVVGEQFF.

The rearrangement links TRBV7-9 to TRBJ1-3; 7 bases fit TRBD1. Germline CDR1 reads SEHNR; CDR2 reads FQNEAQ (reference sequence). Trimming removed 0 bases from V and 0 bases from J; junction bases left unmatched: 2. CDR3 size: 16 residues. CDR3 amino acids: CASSLAGGSSGNTIYF. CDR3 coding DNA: TGTGCCAGCAGCTTAGCAGGGGGCTCCTCTGGAAACACCATATATTTT.

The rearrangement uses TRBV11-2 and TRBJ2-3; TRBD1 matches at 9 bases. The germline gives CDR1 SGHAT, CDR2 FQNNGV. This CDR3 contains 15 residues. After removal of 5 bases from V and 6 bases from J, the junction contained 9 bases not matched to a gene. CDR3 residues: CASSPRTGVRDTQYF. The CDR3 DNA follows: TGTGCCAGCAGCCCCAGGACAGGGGTTAGGGATACGCAGTATTTT.

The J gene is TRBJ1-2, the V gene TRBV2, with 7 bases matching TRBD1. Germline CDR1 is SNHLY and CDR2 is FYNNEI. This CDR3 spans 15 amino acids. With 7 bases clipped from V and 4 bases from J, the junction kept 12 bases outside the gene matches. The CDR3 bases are TGTGCCAGCACCGAAACAGGGGCGCTGTCCTATGGCTACACCTTC. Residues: CASTETGALSYGYTF.

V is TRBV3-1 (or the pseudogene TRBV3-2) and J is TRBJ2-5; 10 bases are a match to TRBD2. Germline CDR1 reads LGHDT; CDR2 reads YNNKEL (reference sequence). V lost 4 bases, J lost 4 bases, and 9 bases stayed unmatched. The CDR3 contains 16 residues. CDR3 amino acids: CASSPRSGRGGETQYF. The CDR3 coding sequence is TGTGCCAGCAGCCCGCGCAGCGGGAGGGGTGGAGAGACCCAGTACTTC.

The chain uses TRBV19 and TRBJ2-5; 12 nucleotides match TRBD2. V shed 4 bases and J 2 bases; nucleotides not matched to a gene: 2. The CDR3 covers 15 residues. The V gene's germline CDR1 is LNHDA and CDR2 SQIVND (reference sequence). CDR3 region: CASSRTSGIQETQYF. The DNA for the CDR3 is TGTGCCAGTAGTAGGACTAGCGGGATACAAGAGACCCAGTACTTC.

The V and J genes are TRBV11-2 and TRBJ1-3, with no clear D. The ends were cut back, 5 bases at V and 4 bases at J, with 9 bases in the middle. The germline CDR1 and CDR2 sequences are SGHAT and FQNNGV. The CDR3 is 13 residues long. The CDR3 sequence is CASSLLWGNTIYF. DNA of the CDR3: TGTGCCAGCAGCCTACTCTGGGGAAACACCATATATTTT.